The 23 T cell receptor beta chains given below trace back to one sample, sequenced in a study of blood T cell repertoires in COVID-19. Data came from immunoSEQ multiplex PCR; TCRdb stores just in-frame clones and leaves some out. The profile shows a few hundred thousand clones, 80% to 85% of them singletons. The specimen sequenced was peripheral blood. The receptors originated from a woman older than 75 with COVID-19, enrolled during active disease.

The CDR3 DNA reads as TGTGCCAGTAGTACGGGACAGGGCTCGACGAACACTGAAGCTTTCTTT. It is translated as CASSTGQGSTNTEAFF. V gene TRBV19 combines with J gene TRBJ1-1; TRBD1 matches at 9 bases. Trimming at V came to 4 bases and at J to 1 base, leaving 7 bases not matched to a gene. This CDR3 has 16 residues. Germline loops: CDR1 LNHDA, CDR2 SQIVND (reference sequence).

This sequence joins TRBV6-5 and TRBJ1-2; 7 bases match TRBD1. The J segment lost 13 bases and the V segment lost 5 bases, leaving 13 bases of the junction unmatched. From germline, CDR1 is MNHEY and CDR2 SVGAGI. This CDR3 is 13 amino acids long. The CDR3 coding sequence is TGTGCCAGCAGTCCCTCTGGGGCAGGGGGATTCACCTTC. It yields the protein CASSPSGAGGFTF.

The chain joins TRBV6-5 to TRBJ1-6; 7 bases match TRBD1. Germline V CDR1 and CDR2: MNHEY, SVGAGI. The CDR3 covers 14 residues. The V segment lost 6 bases and the J segment 7 bases; nucleotides outside the gene matches: 6. CDR3 bases: TGTGCCAGCAGGGCGACAGGGAGAAATTCACCCCTCCACTTT. It is translated as CASRATGRNSPLHF.

This clone was picked up a small number of times. The rearrangement joins TRBV11-2 to TRBJ1-6, with 9 bases fitting TRBD1. CDR3 length: 15 residues. Per the germline V gene, CDR1 is SGHAT and CDR2 is FQNNGV. V lost 6 bases and J lost 8; bases outside the gene matches: 8. CDR3 nucleotides: TGTGCCAGCAGTCCTGACAGGGGGTTTCATTCACCCCTCCACTTT. It codes for CASSPDRGFHSPLHF. Full variable domain (outside the CDR3, taken from reference TRBV11-2 and TRBJ1-6): EAGVAQSPRYKIIEKRQSVAFWCNPISGHATLYWYQQILGQGPKLLIQFQNNGVVDDSQLPKDRFSAERLKGVDSTLKIQPAKLEDSAVYLCASSPDRGFHSPLHFGNGTRLTVT.

The gene calls are TRBV19 and TRBJ1-5; the match to TRBD1 covers 7 bases. J was trimmed by 6 bases and V by 3 bases; bases with no gene match: 2. The V gene's germline CDR1 is LNHDA and CDR2 SQIVND (reference sequence). The CDR3 contains 13 residues. In DNA form, the CDR3 reads TGTGCCAGTAGTATGTCAGGGGGTCAGCCCCAGCATTTT. This encodes CASSMSGGQPQHF.

This clone has only one observation. J is TRBJ2-3 and V is TRBV28; no definite D call. The V gene's germline CDR1 is MDHEN and CDR2 SYDVKM. V lost 2 bases and J lost 5, with 5 bases in between. The CDR3 is 12 amino acids. The DNA of the CDR3 is TGTGCCAGCAGTTTAAGGAGAGATACGCAGTATTTT. Protein product: CASSLRRDTQYF.

The chain couples TRBV24-1 to TRBJ2-1, with 10 bases that match TRBD2. There are 14 residues in the CDR3. Germline loops: CDR1 KGHDR, CDR2 SFDVKD. With 5 bases clipped from V and 7 bases from J, the junction kept 4 bases outside the gene matches. Here the CDR3 DNA reads TGTGCCACCAGTGTTAGCGGGGGGACGAATGAGCAGTTCTTC. It is translated as CATSVSGGTNEQFF.

J is TRBJ1-1 and V is TRBV18; 8 bases match TRBD1. Unmatched junction bases numbered 11, after V lost 5 bases and J lost 6 bases. The CDR3 is 15 residues long. Per the germline V gene, CDR1 is KGHSH and CDR2 is LQKENI. CDR3 sequence: CASSSASGTGSEAFF. Written as DNA, the CDR3 is TGTGCCAGCTCATCAGCATCCGGGACAGGCTCTGAAGCTTTCTTT.

This clone was detected once. This chain joins TRBV11-2 and TRBJ2-1; a weak D match, TRBD1 (5 bases). V was cut by 5 bases and J by 8 bases, with 19 bases left in between. Germline V gene lookup returns CDR1 SGHAT and CDR2 FQNNGV. This CDR3 region has 15 residues. The CDR3 DNA reads as TGTGCCAGCAGCGTAAGGTTACTAAGGGGCGATGAGCAGTTCTTC. It yields the protein CASSVRLLRGDEQFF.

The rearrangement links TRBV7-9 to TRBJ2-5; TRBD1 aligns across 8 bases. The CDR3 extends over 16 amino acids. J was trimmed by 0 bases and V by 3 bases; bases with no gene match: 6. The germline V gene has CDR1 SEHNR and CDR2 FQNEAQ (reference sequence). In DNA form, the CDR3 reads TGTGCCAGCAGCTTGGGCGACAGGGGCAACCAAGAGACCCAGTACTTC. Its protein is CASSLGDRGNQETQYF.

This chain uses TRBV3-1 (or the pseudogene TRBV3-2) with TRBJ2-7, with D maybe TRBD1 (5 bases). Germline V gene lookup returns CDR1 LGHDT and CDR2 YNNKEL (reference sequence). Trimming shortened V by 3 bases and J by 0 bases, and 18 bases separated the two germline ends. This CDR3 is built from 17 residues. CDR3 coding DNA: TGTGCCAGCAGCCACCCTCTGTCTTACAGGAGCTCCTACGAGCAGTACTTC. As protein: CASSHPLSYRSSYEQYF.

This rearrangement joins TRBV11-3 to TRBJ2-1; TRBD2 matches at 9 bases. The CDR3 consists of 15 residues. Trimming took 3 bases from V and 7 from J; bases not matched to a gene: 7. Germline V gene data show CDR1 as SGHNT and CDR2 as YENEEA. CDR3 loop: CASSLRDSGSNEQFF. The DNA of the CDR3 is TGTGCCAGCAGCTTGCGCGATAGCGGGAGTAATGAGCAGTTCTTC.

The V gene is TRBV7-3, the J gene TRBJ2-5; a possible D gene is TRBD2 (5 bases). Germline V gene sequence: CDR1 SGHTA, CDR2 FQGTGA. The V end lost 0 bases, the J end lost 1 base, and 6 bases lay between the germline ends. The CDR3 extends over 14 amino acids. The DNA of the CDR3 is TGTGCCAGCAGCTTAACAGGGAGCCAAGAGACCCAGTACTTC. Translating gives CASSLTGSQETQYF.

V and J are TRBV12-3 or TRBV12-4 and TRBJ1-1; D is ambiguous. Trimming shortened V by 7 bases and J by 2 bases, and 11 bases separated the two germline ends. This CDR3 comprises 13 residues. Here the CDR3 reads CASTSTGNTEAFF. Written as DNA, the CDR3 is TGTGCCAGCACCTCGACGGGTAACACTGAAGCTTTCTTT.

This clone has only one observation. The V gene is TRBV6-5, the J gene TRBJ2-5; perhaps TRBD2 as D (5 bases). The CDR3 loop spans 15 amino acids. V lost 3 bases, J lost 2 bases, and 13 bases lay in between. The germline CDR1 and CDR2 sequences are MNHEY and SVGAGI. The CDR3 loop reads CASSYATGVQETQYF. The CDR3 DNA reads as TGTGCCAGCAGTTATGCCACCGGGGTTCAAGAGACCCAGTACTTC.

This clone has just a few counts. The chain employs TRBV5-6 and TRBJ2-5; perhaps TRBD2 as D (6 bases). This CDR3 comprises 14 residues. CDR1 and CDR2 (germline): SGHDT, YYEEEE. V dropped 1 base and J dropped 7 bases, with 14 bases sitting between them. Written as DNA, the CDR3 is TGTGCCAGCAGCTTGATAAGCCTGGGAGGGACCCAGTACTTC. It codes for CASSLISLGGTQYF.

The chain links TRBV7-3 to TRBJ2-6; 13 bases fit TRBD2. Trimming removed 5 bases from V and 4 bases from J; junction bases left unmatched: 5. The CDR3 consists of 17 residues. The germline gives CDR1 SGHTA, CDR2 FQGTGA. The CDR3 nucleotides are TGTGCCAGCAGCCCCGGACTAGCGGGGGTAGGGGCCAACGTCCTGACTTTC. It is translated as CASSPGLAGVGANVLTF.

This clone appeared a few times. The chain combines TRBV19 with TRBJ1-2, with 9 positions matching TRBD1. From germline, CDR1 is LNHDA and CDR2 SQIVND (reference sequence). The CDR3 is made up of 15 amino acids. V lost 8 bases to trimming and J lost 2 bases; unmatched junction nucleotides: 9. The CDR3 DNA reads TGTGCCAGTCGTGAACAGGGGGCAAGAAACTATGGCTACACCTTC. This gives the protein CASREQGARNYGYTF. The full variable domain, its missing parts supplied by reference TRBV19 and TRBJ1-2, is DGGITQSPKYLFRKEGQNVTLSCEQNLNHDAMYWYRQDPGQGLRLIYYSQIVNDFQKGDIAEGYSVSREKKESFPLTVTSAQKNPTAFYLCASREQGARNYGYTFGSGTRLTVV.

With respect to this clone: An end of the junction does not agree with germline; a read error may underlie this. CDR3 residues: CASSLAGALNEQFF. Written as DNA, the CDR3 is TGTGCCAGCAGTTTAGCGGGAGCTCTCAATGAGCAGTTCTTC. This rearrangement joins TRBV7-9 to TRBJ2-1, with 9 positions matching TRBD2. The germline CDR1 and CDR2 sequences are SEHNR and FQNEAQ (reference sequence). This CDR3 contains 14 residues.

V gene TRBV30 combines with J gene TRBJ1-1, with 7 nucleotides matching TRBD1. The CDR3 has 11 amino acids. CDR1 and CDR2 from the germline V gene are GTSNPN and SVGIG (reference sequence). The junction had 7 bases not matched to a gene; V was cut back by 7 bases and J by 8 bases. The CDR3 region has the DNA TGTGCCTCTCAGGGGGAAAGGGAAGCTTTCTTT. Translating it yields CASQGEREAFF.

V usage is TRBV27 and J usage is TRBJ1-5; 9 nucleotides align to TRBD1. The CDR3 is 16 amino acids. V dropped 6 bases and J dropped 3; count of bases not matched to a gene: 9. From germline, CDR1 is MNHEY and CDR2 SMNVEV (reference sequence). CDR3 loop: CASRKQGAGNNQPQHF. In nucleotides, the CDR3 is TGTGCCAGCAGAAAACAGGGGGCGGGAAACAATCAGCCCCAGCATTTT.

The genes are TRBV6-1 and TRBJ1-4; perhaps TRBD1 as D (5 bases). The germline V gene has CDR1 MNHNS and CDR2 SASEGT. Trimming stripped 2 bases from V and 0 bases from J, with 16 bases between. The CDR3 contains 18 residues. The CDR3 DNA follows: TGTGCCAGCAGTGAATATGGGGCGGGATCTGCAACTAATGAAAAACTGTTTTTT. It yields the protein CASSEYGAGSATNEKLFF.

V and J are TRBV5-6 and TRBJ1-3; D is perhaps TRBD1 (6 bases). This CDR3 contains 19 residues. Between the trimmed V and J ends, which lost 4 bases and 0 bases, there was a span of 23 bases. CDR1 is SGHDT and CDR2 is YYEEEE in the germline V gene. CDR3 in DNA: TGTGCCAGCAGCCCAGACAGGCGGGCTAGCCCCTACTCTGGAAACACCATATATTTT. Translated, it gives CASSPDRRASPYSGNTIYF.